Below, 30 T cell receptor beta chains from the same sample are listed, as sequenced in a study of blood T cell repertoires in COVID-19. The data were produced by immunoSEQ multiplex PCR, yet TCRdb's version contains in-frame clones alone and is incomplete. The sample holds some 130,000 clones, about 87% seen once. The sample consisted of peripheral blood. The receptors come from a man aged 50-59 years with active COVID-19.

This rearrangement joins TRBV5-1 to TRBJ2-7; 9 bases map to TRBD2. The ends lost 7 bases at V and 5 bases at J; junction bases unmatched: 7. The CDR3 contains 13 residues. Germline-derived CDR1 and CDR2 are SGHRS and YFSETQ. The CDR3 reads CASGRTSEDEQYF. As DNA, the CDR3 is TGCGCCAGCGGCAGGACTAGCGAGGACGAGCAGTACTTC.

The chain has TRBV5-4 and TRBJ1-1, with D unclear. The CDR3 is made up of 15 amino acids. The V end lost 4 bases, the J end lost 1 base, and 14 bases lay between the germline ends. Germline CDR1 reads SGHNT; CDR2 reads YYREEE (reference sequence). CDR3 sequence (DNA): TGTGCCAGCAGCCCGGGAGCAGTCCCGAACACTGAAGCTTTCTTT. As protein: CASSPGAVPNTEAFF.

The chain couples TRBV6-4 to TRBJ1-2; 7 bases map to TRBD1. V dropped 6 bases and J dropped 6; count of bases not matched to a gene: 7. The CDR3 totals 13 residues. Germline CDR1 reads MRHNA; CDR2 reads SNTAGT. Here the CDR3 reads CASRQGTGDGYTF. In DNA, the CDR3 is TGTGCCAGCAGACAGGGGACCGGGGATGGCTACACCTTC.

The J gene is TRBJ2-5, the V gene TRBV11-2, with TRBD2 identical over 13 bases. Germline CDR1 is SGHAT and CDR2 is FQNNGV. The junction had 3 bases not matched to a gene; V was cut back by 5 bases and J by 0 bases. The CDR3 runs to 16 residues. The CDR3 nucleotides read TGTGCCAGCAGCCAAGGGACTAGCGGGGACCAAGAGACCCAGTACTTC. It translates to CASSQGTSGDQETQYF.

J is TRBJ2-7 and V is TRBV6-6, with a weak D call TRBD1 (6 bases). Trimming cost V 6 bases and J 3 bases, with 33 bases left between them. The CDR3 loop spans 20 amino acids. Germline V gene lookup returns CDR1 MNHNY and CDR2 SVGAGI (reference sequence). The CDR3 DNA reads TGTGCCAGCAGCTTGCCCCACTTACCGGGACACCGGATTGAAGGCTACGAGCAGTACTTC. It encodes CASSLPHLPGHRIEGYEQYF.

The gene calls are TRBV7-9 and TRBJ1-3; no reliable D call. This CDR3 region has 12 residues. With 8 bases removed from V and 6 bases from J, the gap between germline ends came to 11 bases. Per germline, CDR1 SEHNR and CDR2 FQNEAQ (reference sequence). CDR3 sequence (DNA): TGTGCCAGCGGCCATTCATCAAACACCATATATTTT. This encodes CASGHSSNTIYF.

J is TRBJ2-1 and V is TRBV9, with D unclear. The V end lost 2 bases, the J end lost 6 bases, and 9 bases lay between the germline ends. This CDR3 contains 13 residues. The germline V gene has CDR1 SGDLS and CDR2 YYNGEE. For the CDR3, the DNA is TGTGCCAGCAGCGTCCCGGGTGCCAATGAGCAGTTCTTC. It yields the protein CASSVPGANEQFF.

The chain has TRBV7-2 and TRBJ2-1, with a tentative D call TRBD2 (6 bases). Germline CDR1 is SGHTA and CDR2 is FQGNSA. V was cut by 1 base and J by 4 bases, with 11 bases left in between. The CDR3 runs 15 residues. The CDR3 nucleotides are TGTGCCAGCAGCTTAGATCGCGGGGCGTACAATGAGCAGTTCTTC. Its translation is CASSLDRGAYNEQFF.

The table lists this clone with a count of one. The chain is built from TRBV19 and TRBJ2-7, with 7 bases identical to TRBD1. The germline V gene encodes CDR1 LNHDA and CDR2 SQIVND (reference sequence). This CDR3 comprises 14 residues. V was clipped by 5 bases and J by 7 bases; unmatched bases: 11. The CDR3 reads CASSAWGTAREQYF. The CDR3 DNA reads TGTGCCAGTAGTGCGTGGGGGACAGCGAGGGAGCAGTACTTC.

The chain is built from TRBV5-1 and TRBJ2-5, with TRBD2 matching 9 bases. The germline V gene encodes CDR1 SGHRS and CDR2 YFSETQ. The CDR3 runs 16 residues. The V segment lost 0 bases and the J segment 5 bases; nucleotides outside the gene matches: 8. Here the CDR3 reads CASSLVVAGDVETQYF. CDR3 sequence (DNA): TGCGCCAGCAGCTTGGTGGTAGCGGGGGATGTGGAGACCCAGTACTTC.

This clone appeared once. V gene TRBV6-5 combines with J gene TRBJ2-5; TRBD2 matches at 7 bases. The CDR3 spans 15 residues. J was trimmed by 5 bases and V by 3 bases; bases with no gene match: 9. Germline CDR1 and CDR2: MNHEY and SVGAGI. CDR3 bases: TGTGCCAGCAGTTATTCGGGTGGGAGGGTGGAGACCCAGTACTTC. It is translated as CASSYSGGRVETQYF.

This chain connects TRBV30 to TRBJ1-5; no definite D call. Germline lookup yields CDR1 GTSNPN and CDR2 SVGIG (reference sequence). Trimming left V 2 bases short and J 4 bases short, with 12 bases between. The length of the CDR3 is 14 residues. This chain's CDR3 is CAWSTIAGNQPQHF. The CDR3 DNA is TGTGCCTGGAGTACCATTGCGGGAAATCAGCCCCAGCATTTT.

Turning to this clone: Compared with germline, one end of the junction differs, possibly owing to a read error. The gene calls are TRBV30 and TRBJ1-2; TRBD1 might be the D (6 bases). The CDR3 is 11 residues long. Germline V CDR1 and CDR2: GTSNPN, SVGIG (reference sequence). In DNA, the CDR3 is TGTGCCTGGCAACGAGGGGACACATATTCCTTC. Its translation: CAWQRGDTYSF.

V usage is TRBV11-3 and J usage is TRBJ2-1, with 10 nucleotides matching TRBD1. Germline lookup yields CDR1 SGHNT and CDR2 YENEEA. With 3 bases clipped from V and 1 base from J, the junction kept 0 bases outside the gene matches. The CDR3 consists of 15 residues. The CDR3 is CASSLGQGSYNEQFF. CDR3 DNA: TGTGCCAGCAGCTTGGGACAGGGGTCCTACAATGAGCAGTTCTTC.

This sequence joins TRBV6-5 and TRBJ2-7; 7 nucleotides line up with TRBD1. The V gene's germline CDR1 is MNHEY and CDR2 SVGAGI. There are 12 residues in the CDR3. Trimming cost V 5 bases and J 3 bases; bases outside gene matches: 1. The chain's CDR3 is CASSRQGYEQYF. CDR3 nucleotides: TGTGCCAGCAGTCGACAGGGCTACGAGCAGTACTTC.

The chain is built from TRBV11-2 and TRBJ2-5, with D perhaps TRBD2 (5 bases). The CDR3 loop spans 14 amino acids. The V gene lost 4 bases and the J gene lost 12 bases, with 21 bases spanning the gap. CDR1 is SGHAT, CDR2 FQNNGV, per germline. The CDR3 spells CASSSVRTPRPKYF. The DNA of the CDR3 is TGTGCCAGCAGCTCGGTTCGGACTCCCCGGCCCAAGTACTTC.

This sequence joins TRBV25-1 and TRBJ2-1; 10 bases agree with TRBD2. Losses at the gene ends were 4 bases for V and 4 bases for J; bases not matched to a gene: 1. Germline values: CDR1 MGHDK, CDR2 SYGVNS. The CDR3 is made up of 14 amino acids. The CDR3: CASSASGGYNEQFF. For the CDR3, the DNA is TGTGCCAGCAGTGCTAGCGGGGGATACAATGAGCAGTTCTTC.

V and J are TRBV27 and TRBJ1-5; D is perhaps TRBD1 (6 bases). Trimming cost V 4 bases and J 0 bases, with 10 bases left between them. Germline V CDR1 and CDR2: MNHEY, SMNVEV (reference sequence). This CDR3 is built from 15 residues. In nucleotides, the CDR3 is TGTGCCAGCAGTTCTACAGGGTATAGCAATCAGCCCCAGCATTTT. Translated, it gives CASSSTGYSNQPQHF.

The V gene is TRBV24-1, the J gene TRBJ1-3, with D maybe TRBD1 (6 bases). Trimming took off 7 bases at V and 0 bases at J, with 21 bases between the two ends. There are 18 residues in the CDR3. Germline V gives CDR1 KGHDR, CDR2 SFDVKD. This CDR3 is CATSGTQDDPLSGNTIYF. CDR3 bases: TGTGCCACCAGCGGGACACAAGATGACCCGCTCTCTGGAAACACCATATATTTT.

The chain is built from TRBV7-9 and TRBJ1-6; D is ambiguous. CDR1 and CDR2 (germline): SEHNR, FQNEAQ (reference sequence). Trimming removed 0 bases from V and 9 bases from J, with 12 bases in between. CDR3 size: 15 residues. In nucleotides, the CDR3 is TGTGCCAGCAGCTTAGCGGGCAATTTCGGTTCACCCCTCCACTTT. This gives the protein CASSLAGNFGSPLHF.

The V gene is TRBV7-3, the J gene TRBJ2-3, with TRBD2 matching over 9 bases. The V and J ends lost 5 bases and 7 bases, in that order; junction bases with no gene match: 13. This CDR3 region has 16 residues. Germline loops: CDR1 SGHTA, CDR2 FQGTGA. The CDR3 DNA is TGTGCCAGCAGCCCCTCCCCTAGCGGGGCGGGGAATACGCAGTATTTT. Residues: CASSPSPSGAGNTQYF. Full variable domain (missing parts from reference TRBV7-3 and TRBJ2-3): GAGVSQTPSNKVTEKGKYVELRCDPISGHTALYWYRQSLGQGPEFLIYFQGTGAADDSGLPNDRFFAVRPEGSVSTLKIQRTERGDSAVYLCASSPSPSGAGNTQYFGPGTRLTVL.

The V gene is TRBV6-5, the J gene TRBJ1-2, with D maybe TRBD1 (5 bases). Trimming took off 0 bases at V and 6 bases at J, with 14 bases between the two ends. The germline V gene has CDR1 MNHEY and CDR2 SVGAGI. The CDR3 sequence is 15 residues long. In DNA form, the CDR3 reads TGTGCCAGCAGTTACTCGGTCAGCCTCAGGGATGGCTACACCTTC. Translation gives CASSYSVSLRDGYTF.

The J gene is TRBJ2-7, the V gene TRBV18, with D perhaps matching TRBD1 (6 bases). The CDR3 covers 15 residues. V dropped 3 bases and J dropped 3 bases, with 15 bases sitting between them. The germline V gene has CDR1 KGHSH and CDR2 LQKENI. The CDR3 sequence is CASSPPMQGGYEQYF. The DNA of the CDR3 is TGTGCCAGCTCACCCCCTATGCAAGGGGGCTACGAGCAGTACTTC.

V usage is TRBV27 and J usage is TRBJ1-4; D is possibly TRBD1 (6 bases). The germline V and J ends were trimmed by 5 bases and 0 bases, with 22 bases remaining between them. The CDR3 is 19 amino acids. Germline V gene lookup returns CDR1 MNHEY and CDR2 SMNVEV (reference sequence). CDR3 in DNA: TGTGCCAGCAGTCGCAGCCCCAGGGGTACAGGCTCAACTAATGAAAAACTGTTTTTT. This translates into CASSRSPRGTGSTNEKLFF. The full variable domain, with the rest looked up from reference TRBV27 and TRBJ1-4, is EAQVTQNPRYLITVTGKKLTVTCSQNMNHEYMSWYRQDPGLGLRQIYYSMNVEVTDKGDVPEGYKVSRKEKRNFPLILESPSPNQTSLYFCASSRSPRGTGSTNEKLFFGSGTQLSVL.

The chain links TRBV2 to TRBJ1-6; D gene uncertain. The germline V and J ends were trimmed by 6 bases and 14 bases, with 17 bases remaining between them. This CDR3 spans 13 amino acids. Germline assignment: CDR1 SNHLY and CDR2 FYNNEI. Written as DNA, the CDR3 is TGTGCCAGCAGGGTCGACCCGGGCGGGACCCTCCACTTT. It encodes CASRVDPGGTLHF.

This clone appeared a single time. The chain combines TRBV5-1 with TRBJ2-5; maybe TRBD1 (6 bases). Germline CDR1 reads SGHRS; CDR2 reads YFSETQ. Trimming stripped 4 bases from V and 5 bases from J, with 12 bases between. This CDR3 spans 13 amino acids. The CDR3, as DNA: TGCGCCAGCAGCACCGGGACAAAGGAGACCCAGTACTTC. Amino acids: CASSTGTKETQYF.

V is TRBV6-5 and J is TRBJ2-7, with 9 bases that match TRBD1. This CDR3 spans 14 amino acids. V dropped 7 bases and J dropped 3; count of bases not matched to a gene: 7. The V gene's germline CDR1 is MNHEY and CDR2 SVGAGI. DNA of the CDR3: TGTGCCAGCAAAGGACAGGGGAGTATCTACGAGCAGTACTTC. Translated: CASKGQGSIYEQYF.

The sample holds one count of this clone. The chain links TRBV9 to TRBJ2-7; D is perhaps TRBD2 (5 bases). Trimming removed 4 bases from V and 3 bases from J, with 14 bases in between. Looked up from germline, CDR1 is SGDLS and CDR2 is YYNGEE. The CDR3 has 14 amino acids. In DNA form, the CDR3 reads TGTGCCAGCAGCAGGGCCCAGGACTTCTACGAGCAGTACTTC. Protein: CASSRAQDFYEQYF.

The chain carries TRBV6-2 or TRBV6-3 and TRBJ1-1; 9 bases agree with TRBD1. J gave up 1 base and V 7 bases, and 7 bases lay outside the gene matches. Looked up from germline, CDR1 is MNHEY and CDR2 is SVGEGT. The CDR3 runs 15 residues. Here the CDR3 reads CASIPRQGGNTEAFF. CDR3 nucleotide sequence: TGTGCCAGCATCCCGAGACAGGGGGGGAACACTGAAGCTTTCTTT.

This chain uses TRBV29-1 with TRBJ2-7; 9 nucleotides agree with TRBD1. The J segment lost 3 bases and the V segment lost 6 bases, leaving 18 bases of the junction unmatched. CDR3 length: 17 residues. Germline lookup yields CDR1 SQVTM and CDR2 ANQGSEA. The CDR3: CSVTHLRFRDRVYEQYF. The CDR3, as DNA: TGCAGCGTAACCCATCTCAGATTCCGGGACAGGGTCTACGAGCAGTACTTC.